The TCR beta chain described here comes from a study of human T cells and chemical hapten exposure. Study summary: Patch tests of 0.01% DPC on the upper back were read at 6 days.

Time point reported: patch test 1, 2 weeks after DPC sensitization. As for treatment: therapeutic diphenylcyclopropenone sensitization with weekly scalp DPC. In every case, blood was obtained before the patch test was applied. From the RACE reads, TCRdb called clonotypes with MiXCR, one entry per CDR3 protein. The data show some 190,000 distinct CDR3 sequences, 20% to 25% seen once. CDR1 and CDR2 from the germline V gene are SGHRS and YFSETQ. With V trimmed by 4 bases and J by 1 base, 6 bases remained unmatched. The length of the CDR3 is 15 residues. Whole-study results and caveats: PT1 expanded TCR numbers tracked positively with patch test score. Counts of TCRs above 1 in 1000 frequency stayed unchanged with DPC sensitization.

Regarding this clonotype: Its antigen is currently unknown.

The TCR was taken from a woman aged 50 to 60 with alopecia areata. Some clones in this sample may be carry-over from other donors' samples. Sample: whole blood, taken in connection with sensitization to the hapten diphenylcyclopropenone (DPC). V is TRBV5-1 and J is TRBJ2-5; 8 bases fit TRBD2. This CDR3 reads CASSTSGTSQETQYF. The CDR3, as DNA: TGCGCCAGCAGCACGTCCGGGACTAGCCAAGAGACCCAGTACTTC.